The clone carrying this TCR beta chain was counted ten times or more. The CDR3 consists of 14 residues. The germline V gene has CDR1 SGHRS and CDR2 YFSETQ. Trimming stripped 2 bases from V and 6 bases from J, with 15 bases between. Unique molecular identifiers were incorporated during preparation of the TCRbeta library. TCRdb re-called the PCR reads through MiXCR, storing one row per CDR3 protein. The repertoire holds 400,000 to 500,000 distinct CDR3 sequences, with 9.5% to 13% as singletons. The sample originates from a study of T-cell reconstitution after alpha-beta-depleted transplantation in children.

The specimen was PBMCs from the stem cell graft donor, collected from the stem cell graft. The sequence was obtained from a human donor who donated a stem cell graft to a child with acute myeloid leukemia. The gene calls are TRBV5-1 and TRBJ2-7, with a possible D match to TRBD1 (5 bases). The CDR3 sequence: CASSFAGQVSEQYF. In nucleotides, the CDR3 is TGCGCCAGCAGCTTTGCAGGGCAGGTTAGCGAGCAGTACTTC.